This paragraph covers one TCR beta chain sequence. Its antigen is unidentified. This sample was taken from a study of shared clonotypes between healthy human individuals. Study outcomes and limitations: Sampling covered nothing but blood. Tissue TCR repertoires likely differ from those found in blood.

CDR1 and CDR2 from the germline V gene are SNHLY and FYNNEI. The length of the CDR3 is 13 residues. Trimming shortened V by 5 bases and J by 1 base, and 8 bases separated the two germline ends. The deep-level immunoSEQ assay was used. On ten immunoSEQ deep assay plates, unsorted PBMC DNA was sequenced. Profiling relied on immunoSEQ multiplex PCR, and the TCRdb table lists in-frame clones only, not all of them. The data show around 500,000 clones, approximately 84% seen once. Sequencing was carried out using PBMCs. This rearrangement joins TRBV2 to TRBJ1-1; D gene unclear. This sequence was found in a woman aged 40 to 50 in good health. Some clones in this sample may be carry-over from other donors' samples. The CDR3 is CASSQDGNTEAFF. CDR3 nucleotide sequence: TGTGCCAGCAGTCAGGACGGGAACACTGAAGCTTTCTTT.